These T cell receptor beta chains were read from a single sample in a study of T-cell memory formation after mild COVID-19. TCRdb independently ran MiXCR on the 5' RACE reads; one entry per CDR3 protein. The sample lists 130,000 to 150,000 distinct CDR3 sequences, 5.5% to 7% occurring once. Specimen: PBMCs or a T cell subset sorted from them (not recorded which). The receptors stem from an adult woman who had mild COVID-19 (a few samples of this study predate the infection). Cell type and time point are not known. Both conserved end residues are part of each CDR3. A D gene is named only where the DNA matches it firmly. Not all rows give a size; the values are once, few, many and, for expanded clones, a class.

D	V	size	J	DNA	CDR3
TRBD1	TRBV5-4	few	TRBJ1-2	TGTGCCAGCAGTACAGGGGGCGCCTATGGCTACACCTTC	CASSTGGAYGYTF
TRBD2	TRBV4-2	few	TRBJ2-2	TGTGCCAGCAGCCAAGCGGCGGGACTAGAATCCACCGGGGAGCTGTTTTTT	CASSQAAGLESTGELFF
.	TRBV3-1	.	TRBJ2-7	TGTGCCAGCAGCCAAGATCCGGGTCTCTTCTACGAGCAGTACTTC	CASSQDPGLFYEQYF
.	TRBV18	.	TRBJ1-4	TGTGCCAGCTCACCTAGGGCTACCCGTGGAGAAAAACTGTTTTTT	CASSPRATRGEKLFF
.	TRBV6-4	few	TRBJ1-1	TGTGCCAGCAGTGATCAGGGGAACACTGAAGCTTTCTTT	CASSDQGNTEAFF
.	TRBV6-5	.	TRBJ2-6	TGTGCCAGCAAAAATTCTGGGGCCAACGTCCTGACTTTC	CASKNSGANVLTF
.	TRBV20-1	many	TRBJ2-7	TGCAGTGCCCTACTAGTTTACGAGCAGTACTTC	CSALLVYEQYF
.	TRBV20-1	few	TRBJ1-5	TGCAGTGCTAGAGATCGGGGCAGTTCGGGCAATCAGCCCCAGCATTTT	CSARDRGSSGNQPQHF
TRBD2	TRBV4-3	many	TRBJ2-7	TGCGCCAGCAGCCAAGATTTAGCGGGAGGGATGGGCGAGCAGTACTTC	CASSQDLAGGMGEQYF
TRBD2	TRBV4-2	many	TRBJ2-3	TGTGCCAGCAGCCGACAAATGACTAGCGGGACGGATACGCAGTATTTT	CASSRQMTSGTDTQYF
TRBD1	TRBV6-2/TRBV6-3	many	TRBJ2-2	TGTGCCAGCAGGGGTACGGGACAGTCCGGGGAGCTGTTTTTT	CASRGTGQSGELFF
TRBD1	TRBV6-5	many	TRBJ2-1	TGTGCCAGCAGTCGTAACAGGGGGCGATACAATGAGCAGTTCTTC	CASSRNRGRYNEQFF
.	TRBV12-3/TRBV12-4	many	TRBJ1-2	TGTGCCAGCAGTTCATCCGGAGTCTTCTATGGCTACACCTTC	CASSSSGVFYGYTF
.	TRBV20-1	.	TRBJ2-1	TGCAGTGCTATTGTCCCTCCGGGGCTTTACAATGAGCAGTTCTTC	CSAIVPPGLYNEQFF
.	TRBV24-1	few	TRBJ2-1	TGTGCCACCAGTGTCATTGGACAGGGAGGGGGCCAGTTCTTC	CATSVIGQGGGQFF
.	TRBV9	once	TRBJ2-7	TGTGCCAGCAGCAGGATCGGGGGGCAATCTACGGGGGAGCAGTACTTC	CASSRIGGQSTGEQYF